The 16 T cell receptor beta chains below come from one sample, sequenced in a study of blood T cell repertoires in COVID-19. Method: immunoSEQ multiplex PCR; TCRdb's copy keeps in-frame clones and lacks some. This table holds roughly 250,000 clones, 75% to 90% found once. Sequencing input: PBMCs or T cells enriched from blood (not recorded which). These receptors were taken from a woman in her 30s who had recovered from COVID-19.

CDR3: CASSALEPGVRVGTEAFF. CDR3 nucleotides: TGTGCCAGCAGTGCGTTGGAACCGGGAGTGAGGGTTGGAACTGAAGCTTTCTTT. The rearrangement joins TRBV2 to TRBJ1-1; D gene ambiguous. Trimming cost V 4 bases and J 5 bases, with 26 bases left between them. CDR3 length: 18 amino acids. From germline, CDR1 is SNHLY and CDR2 FYNNEI.

This chain joins TRBV10-3 and TRBJ1-2; 7 nucleotides align to TRBD1. With 0 bases clipped from V and 2 bases from J, the junction kept 12 bases outside the gene matches. The CDR3 has 18 amino acids. Per the germline V gene, CDR1 is ENHRY and CDR2 is SYGVKD. CDR3 coding DNA: TGTGCCATCAGTGAGTCCGGGGCGCTGGGACAGTCCAACTATGGCTACACCTTC. It is translated as CAISESGALGQSNYGYTF.

This sequence joins TRBV7-9 and TRBJ1-6; unclear D gene. This CDR3 has 13 amino acids. V gave up 7 bases and J gave up 7 bases, with 11 bases separating them. Germline loops: CDR1 SEHNR, CDR2 FQNEAQ (reference sequence). The CDR3 here is CASTPHGNSPLHF. CDR3 nucleotides: TGTGCCAGCACCCCACACGGGAATTCACCCCTCCACTTT.

The J gene is TRBJ2-5, the V gene TRBV7-9; the match to TRBD1 covers 7 bases. Losses at the gene ends were 5 bases for V and 1 base for J; bases not matched to a gene: 4. The germline V gene has CDR1 SEHNR and CDR2 FQNEAQ (reference sequence). The CDR3 has 14 residues. Here the CDR3 DNA reads TGTGCCAGCAGCCCACGACAGGGCCAAGAGACCCAGTACTTC. Translated, it gives CASSPRQGQETQYF.

This chain joins TRBV27 and TRBJ2-7; TRBD2 matches 14 bases. This CDR3 spans 18 amino acids. V was pared by 8 bases and J by 6 bases, with 18 bases of the junction left unmatched. Germline V gene sequence: CDR1 MNHEY, CDR2 SMNVEV (reference sequence). The CDR3 coding sequence is TGTGCCAGCTCAACCCTGGGGACTAGCGGGAGAACCCTGAGCGAGCAGTACTTC. Its translation: CASSTLGTSGRTLSEQYF.

This chain links TRBV30 with TRBJ1-1; D uncertain. Germline-derived CDR1 and CDR2 are GTSNPN and SVGIG (reference sequence). Trimming stripped 4 bases from V and 3 bases from J, with 15 bases between. This CDR3 is 14 amino acids long. CDR3 in DNA: TGTGCCTGGATAACACGCAGTTGGTACACTGAAGCTTTCTTT. This translates into CAWITRSWYTEAFF.

The chain has TRBV5-1 and TRBJ2-5; no definite D call. Germline V CDR1 and CDR2: SGHRS, YFSETQ. Trimming left V 5 bases short and J 2 bases short, with 4 bases between. The CDR3 sequence is 11 residues long. The CDR3 nucleotides are TGCGCCAGCAGGGAGCAAGAGACCCAGTACTTC. Translating it yields CASREQETQYF.

The chain uses TRBV10-3 and TRBJ2-7, with 7 bases lining up with TRBD1. V dropped 10 bases and J dropped 3; count of bases not matched to a gene: 9. This CDR3 has 13 amino acids. Looked up from germline, CDR1 is ENHRY and CDR2 is SYGVKD. As DNA, the CDR3 is TGTGCCAACGCACCTGGACAGGTCTACGAGCAGTACTTC. This translates into CANAPGQVYEQYF.

The chain uses TRBV13 and TRBJ2-7, with D perhaps TRBD2 (5 bases). This CDR3 spans 19 amino acids. V dropped 2 bases and J dropped 2 bases, with 25 bases sitting between them. Germline V gene lookup returns CDR1 PRHDT and CDR2 FYEKMQ (reference sequence). The CDR3, as DNA: TGTGCCAGCAGCTTACTTCTAGCAGGCCGTCCCGAGCCGACCTACGAGCAGTACTTC. This translates into CASSLLLAGRPEPTYEQYF.

Here the CDR3 DNA reads TGTGCCAGCAGCTTGTTGGACAGGCCACACTTGAACACTGAAGCTTTCTTT. Translating it yields CASSLLDRPHLNTEAFF. The chain is built from TRBV5-6 and TRBJ1-1; TRBD1 agrees at 7 bases. V was clipped by 1 base and J by 0 bases; unmatched bases: 9. This CDR3 is 17 amino acids long. CDR1 SGHDT and CDR2 YYEEEE come from the germline V gene.

V usage is TRBV2 and J usage is TRBJ1-1, with D maybe TRBD1 (6 bases). The CDR3 extends over 16 amino acids. V lost 0 bases to trimming and J lost 1 base, with 12 bases between them. CDR1 and CDR2 from the germline V gene are SNHLY and FYNNEI. The CDR3 bases are TGTGCCAGCAGTGAAGCTCTAAGGACAGAGAACACTGAAGCTTTCTTT. It yields the protein CASSEALRTENTEAFF.

The chain is built from TRBV5-1 and TRBJ1-4; TRBD1 is a possible D gene (5 bases). CDR1 is SGHRS, CDR2 YFSETQ, per germline. The V gene lost 4 bases and the J gene lost 8 bases, with 21 bases spanning the gap. CDR3 size: 16 residues. The CDR3 DNA sequence: TGCGCCAGCAGCCTGATCGGATCCGGGGACTTAGAAAAACTGTTTTTT. Its protein product is CASSLIGSGDLEKLFF. The variable domain in full, completed from reference TRBV5-1 and TRBJ1-4, reads KAGVTQTPRYLIKTRGQQVTLSCSPISGHRSVSWYQQTPGQGLQFLFEYFSETQRNKGNFPGRFSGRQFSNSRSEMNVSTLELGDSALYLCASSLIGSGDLEKLFFGSGTQLSVL.

The chain carries TRBV12-3 or TRBV12-4 and TRBJ1-5; D remains ambiguous. The CDR3 has 13 residues. V was pared by 7 bases and J by 5 bases, with 12 bases between. The CDR3 region is CASTEGAYQPQHF. In DNA form, the CDR3 reads TGTGCCAGCACGGAGGGAGCTTATCAGCCCCAGCATTTT.

The chain carries TRBV3-1 (or the pseudogene TRBV3-2) and TRBJ2-5; D gene unclear. Deletions cut 2 bases from V and 8 bases from J, with 6 bases between. Germline V lookup: CDR1 LGHDT, CDR2 YNNKEL (reference sequence). The length of the CDR3 is 11 residues. Here the CDR3 DNA reads TGTGCCAGCAGCCAATCTAACACCCAGTACTTC. Translated, it gives CASSQSNTQYF.

The CDR3 protein is CASKNPVYGYTF. In nucleotides, the CDR3 is TGTGCCAGCAAAAATCCTGTCTATGGCTACACCTTC. The rearrangement links TRBV28 to TRBJ1-2; D is unclear. The CDR3 contains 12 residues. Looked up from germline, CDR1 is MDHEN and CDR2 is SYDVKM. Trimming pared 7 bases from V and 4 bases from J, leaving 10 bases between.

The chain has TRBV5-1 and TRBJ1-4; a weak D match, TRBD1 (6 bases). With 4 bases removed from V and 5 bases from J, the gap between germline ends came to 15 bases. CDR3 length: 15 amino acids. The germline CDR1 and CDR2 sequences are SGHRS and YFSETQ. The CDR3 region is CASSTTGSGNEKLFF. CDR3 in DNA: TGCGCCAGCAGCACCACAGGGTCTGGAAATGAAAAACTGTTTTTT.